This T cell receptor (beta chain) derives from a study of CD8+ T cells in alopecia areata. At the level of the study: Affected scalp percentage determined the severity score of treated patients.

This CDR3 has 15 amino acids. Germline V gene sequence: CDR1 KGHSH, CDR2 LQKENI. The germline V and J ends were trimmed by 1 base and 6 bases, with 16 bases remaining between them. RNA extraction was followed by reverse transcription into cDNA, which acted as the sequencing template. This table comes from immunoSEQ multiplex PCR, and its TCRdb copy is limited to in-frame clones, with some not included. The sample consists of 170,000 or so clones, around 60% of them appearing once. Treatment: oral pan-JAK inhibitor, 5-10 mg twice daily. This sequence originates from a human donor with alopecia areata. Here the sequenced sample was CD8+ T cells sorted from blood, taken at week 24, from a patient treated with tofacitinib. The chain is built from TRBV18 and TRBJ2-7, with TRBD1 as a possible D gene (5 bases). CDR3 sequence (DNA): TGTGCCAGCTCACCACGCAAGGACATTAGCTCCGAGCAGTACTTC. Translating gives CASSPRKDISSEQYF.